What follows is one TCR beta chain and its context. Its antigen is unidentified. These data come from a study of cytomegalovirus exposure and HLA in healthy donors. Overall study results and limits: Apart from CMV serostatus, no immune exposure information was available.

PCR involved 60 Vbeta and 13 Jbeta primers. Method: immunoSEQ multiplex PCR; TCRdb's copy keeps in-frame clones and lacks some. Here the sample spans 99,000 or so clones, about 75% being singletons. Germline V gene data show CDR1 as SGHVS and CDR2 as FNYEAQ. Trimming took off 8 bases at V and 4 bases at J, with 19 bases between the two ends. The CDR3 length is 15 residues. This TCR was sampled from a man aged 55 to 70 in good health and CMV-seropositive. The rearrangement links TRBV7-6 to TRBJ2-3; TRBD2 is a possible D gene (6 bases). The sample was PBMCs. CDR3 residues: CASGRGGGGADTQYF. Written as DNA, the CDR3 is TGTGCCAGCGGCCGTGGTGGCGGAGGGGCAGATACGCAGTATTTT.